The 13 T cell receptor beta chains given below trace back to one sample, sequenced in a study of T-cell memory formation after mild COVID-19. TCRdb reprocessed the 5' RACE reads with MiXCR, giving one entry per CDR3 protein. The sample records 200,000 to 250,000 distinct CDR3 sequences, 8% to 9.5% being singletons. Source material: PBMCs or a T cell subset sorted from them (not recorded which). These TCRs come from a man between 18 and 35 years old who had mild COVID-19 (a few samples of this study predate the infection). Cell type and time point are not known.

This clonotype showed up many times. The gene calls are TRBV7-9 and TRBJ1-2, with a possible D match to TRBD1 (5 bases). Germline CDR1 is SEHNR and CDR2 is FQNEAQ (reference sequence). The germline V and J ends were trimmed by 8 bases and 5 bases, with 21 bases remaining between them. This CDR3 is built from 15 residues. The CDR3 protein is CASRGSSGAGYGYTF. For the CDR3, the DNA is TGTGCCAGCCGGGGCTCCTCGGGAGCTGGGTATGGCTACACCTTC.

In its sample, this clonotype was seen a few times. The rearrangement links TRBV5-6 to TRBJ2-2, with TRBD1 matching over 11 bases. The CDR3 is made up of 16 amino acids. Looked up from germline, CDR1 is SGHDT and CDR2 is YYEEEE. The ends lost 3 bases at V and 6 bases at J; junction bases unmatched: 7. The CDR3 reads CASSSPGQGVAGELFF. CDR3 bases: TGTGCCAGCAGCTCGCCGGGACAGGGGGTAGCCGGGGAGCTGTTTTTT.

In its sample, this clonotype was seen a few times. The genes are TRBV20-1 and TRBJ2-5; 8 nucleotides agree with TRBD2. The CDR3 contains 14 residues. Germline loops: CDR1 DFQATT, CDR2 SNEGSKA (reference sequence). The V and J ends lost 5 bases and 7 bases, in that order; junction bases with no gene match: 12. The CDR3 loop reads CSARGGPEQLTQYF. For the CDR3, the DNA is TGCAGTGCTCGGGGGGGCCCGGAGCAATTGACCCAGTACTTC.

This clonotype has more than one count but fewer than ten. J is TRBJ1-2 and V is TRBV5-1; 9 bases agree with TRBD1. The CDR3 is made up of 13 amino acids. The germline CDR1 and CDR2 sequences are SGHRS and YFSETQ. V shed 0 bases, J shed 13 bases, and the junction held 7 bases outside the gene matches. The CDR3 DNA follows: TGCGCCAGCAGCTTGGAGGACAGGGGAGAGTCCACCTTC. Translating it yields CASSLEDRGESTF.

This clonotype appeared a few times. This CDR3 is CASSRVRGTDTQYF. The CDR3 nucleotides read TGTGCCAGTAGTAGGGTCCGGGGCACAGATACGCAGTATTTT. The chain joins TRBV19 to TRBJ2-3; no clear D gene. The V gene lost 4 bases and the J gene lost 1 base, with 9 bases spanning the gap. The CDR3 sequence is 14 residues long. Germline CDR1 reads LNHDA; CDR2 reads SQIVND (reference sequence).

This clonotype turned up a few times. V is TRBV7-8 and J is TRBJ2-1; 8 nucleotides line up with TRBD2. The germline V gene encodes CDR1 SGHVS and CDR2 FQNEAQ. The J segment lost 6 bases and the V segment lost 11 bases, leaving 6 bases of the junction unmatched. The CDR3 is 12 residues long. The CDR3 DNA is TGTGCCGCGGGGGGAGCAGCCAATGAGCAGTTCTTC. Its translation is CAAGGAANEQFF.

The J gene is TRBJ2-5, the V gene TRBV7-2; 10 bases map to TRBD2. Unmatched junction bases numbered 18, after V lost 3 bases and J lost 5 bases. The CDR3 covers 19 residues. Germline-derived CDR1 and CDR2 are SGHTA and FQGNSA. The CDR3 reads CASSFPSGGRAGGFETQYF. The CDR3 DNA is TGTGCCAGCAGCTTCCCCTCCGGGGGGCGAGCGGGGGGGTTTGAGACCCAGTACTTC.

The chain has TRBV29-1 and TRBJ1-1; 9 nucleotides align to TRBD1. J gave up 0 bases and V 7 bases, and 6 bases lay outside the gene matches. Germline V gene lookup returns CDR1 SQVTM and CDR2 ANQGSEA. The CDR3 is made up of 14 amino acids. CDR3 in amino acids: CSAPGQGMNTEAFF. The CDR3, as DNA: TGCAGCGCCCCGGGACAGGGAATGAACACTGAAGCTTTCTTT.

The sample holds many counts of this clonotype. The V gene is TRBV12-3 or TRBV12-4, the J gene TRBJ1-4; D is perhaps TRBD1 (5 bases). Trimming removed 2 bases from V and 0 bases from J, with 10 bases in between. CDR3 length: 16 amino acids. The chain's CDR3 is CASSLNWGPTNEKLFF. CDR3 DNA sequence: TGTGCCAGCAGTTTAAACTGGGGCCCAACTAATGAAAAACTGTTTTTT.

There are a few counts of this clonotype. J is TRBJ1-6 and V is TRBV24-1, with unresolved D. The CDR3 contains 14 residues. Germline CDR1 reads KGHDR; CDR2 reads SFDVKD. V lost 1 base, J lost 5 bases, and 5 bases lay in between. The CDR3 loop reads CATSDFRDNSPLHF. DNA of the CDR3: TGTGCCACCAGTGATTTTAGGGATAATTCACCCCTCCACTTT.

The chain employs TRBV4-1 and TRBJ2-2, with 10 bases identical to TRBD2. The CDR3 has 18 amino acids. Per the germline V gene, CDR1 is MGHRA and CDR2 is YSYEKL. The junction had 5 bases not matched to a gene; V was cut back by 1 base and J by 0 bases. The CDR3 is CASSQGRSGGPNTGELFF. CDR3 nucleotide sequence: TGCGCCAGCAGCCAAGGACGTAGCGGGGGGCCGAACACCGGGGAGCTGTTTTTT.

The J gene is TRBJ1-2, the V gene TRBV5-6; D gene uncertain. With 6 bases removed from V and 1 base from J, the gap between germline ends came to 10 bases. CDR3 length: 13 residues. Germline V gives CDR1 SGHDT, CDR2 YYEEEE. CDR3 amino acids: CASTAGFNYGYTF. CDR3 nucleotide sequence: TGTGCCAGCACCGCGGGATTTAACTATGGCTACACCTTC. The full variable domain, rest sourced from reference TRBV5-6 and TRBJ1-2, is DAGVTQSPTHLIKTRGQQVTLRCSPKSGHDTVSWYQQALGQGPQFIFQYYEEEERQRGNFPDRFSGHQFPNYSSELNVNALLLGDSALYLCASTAGFNYGYTFGSGTRLTVV.

This chain uses TRBV20-1 with TRBJ1-5, with D hard to call. Germline V gene lookup returns CDR1 DFQATT and CDR2 SNEGSKA (reference sequence). V lost 0 bases and J lost 4, with 13 bases in between. This CDR3 spans 15 amino acids. In nucleotides, the CDR3 is TGCAGTGCTAGAGAGGTGGCCGGGTTAAATCAGCCCCAGCATTTT. It codes for CSAREVAGLNQPQHF.